The 29 T cell receptor beta chains given below trace back to one sample, sequenced in a study of T cells after yellow fever vaccination. TCRdb reprocessed the 5' RACE reads via MiXCR and lists one record per CDR3 protein. The sample holds around 550,000 distinct CDR3 sequences, 19% seen once. The sequenced sample was PBMCs, obtained 15 days after the yellow fever booster vaccination. The receptors derive from a man in his thirties or forties who received the YFV17D yellow fever vaccine.

The V gene is TRBV20-1, the J gene TRBJ2-3, with 8 nucleotides matching TRBD2. Unmatched junction bases numbered 9, after V lost 2 bases and J lost 2 bases. This CDR3 contains 16 residues. Germline V lookup: CDR1 DFQATT, CDR2 SNEGSKA (reference sequence). The CDR3 DNA follows: TGCAGTGCTAGACCCCGGATTAGCGGGGTCACAGATACGCAGTATTTT. This sequence encodes CSARPRISGVTDTQYF.

This chain joins TRBV12-3 or TRBV12-4 and TRBJ2-7, with D possibly matching TRBD2 (5 bases). The CDR3 totals 14 residues. V gave up 2 bases and J gave up 4 bases, with 12 bases separating them. The DNA of the CDR3 is TGTGCCAGCAGTTTAATGGGAGAATATTACGAGCAGTACTTC. This sequence encodes CASSLMGEYYEQYF.

The J gene is TRBJ2-1, the V gene TRBV20-1, with D possibly TRBD2 on 5 matching bases. Germline V CDR1 and CDR2: DFQATT, SNEGSKA (reference sequence). V was shortened by 3 bases and J by 3 bases, with 18 bases between the two germline ends. CDR3 length equals 16 residues. The CDR3 DNA reads TGCAGTGCTAGGGGTCCGCCTCTAGCTCTCTACAATGAGCAGTTCTTC. Translating it yields CSARGPPLALYNEQFF.

Only a few counts were recorded for this clonotype. V usage is TRBV20-1 and J usage is TRBJ1-4, with 7 bases identical to TRBD1. The CDR3 is made up of 13 amino acids. With V trimmed by 1 base and J by 6 bases, 2 bases remained unmatched. CDR1 DFQATT and CDR2 SNEGSKA come from the germline V gene (reference sequence). CDR3 DNA sequence: TGCAGTGCTAGAGTGGGACAGTATGAAAAACTGTTTTTT. It specifies CSARVGQYEKLFF.

V and J are TRBV28 and TRBJ1-1; D possibly corresponds to TRBD1 (5 bases). CDR1 is MDHEN and CDR2 is SYDVKM in the germline V gene. Deletions cut 5 bases from V and 2 bases from J, with 12 bases between. This CDR3 spans 14 amino acids. CDR3: CASSGDGKNTEAFF. The CDR3 DNA is TGTGCCAGCAGTGGGGACGGTAAAAACACTGAAGCTTTCTTT.

The rearrangement links TRBV12-3 or TRBV12-4 to TRBJ2-3; perhaps D is TRBD1 or TRBD2 (5 bases each). The CDR3 loop spans 12 amino acids. Trimming took off 6 bases at V and 3 bases at J, with 7 bases between the two ends. The CDR3 coding sequence is TGTGCCAGCAGGGGACCAACAGATACGCAGTATTTT. Residues: CASRGPTDTQYF.

The J gene is TRBJ2-6, the V gene TRBV11-2; TRBD2 agrees at 10 bases. The V gene's germline CDR1 is SGHAT and CDR2 FQNNGV. CDR3 length: 21 residues. V lost 5 bases, J lost 0 bases, and 16 bases stayed unmatched. The CDR3 sequence: CASSPDGVSGRLYSGANVLTF. The CDR3 DNA follows: TGTGCCAGCAGCCCTGACGGAGTTAGCGGGAGGCTATACTCTGGGGCCAACGTCCTGACTTTC.

This clonotype came up a few times. The chain uses TRBV20-1 and TRBJ2-7, with 8 bases matching TRBD1. After removal of 3 bases from V and 12 bases from J, the junction contained 7 bases not matched to a gene. The CDR3 runs to 11 residues. Germline CDR1 DFQATT, CDR2 SNEGSKA (reference sequence). This CDR3 reads CSASPGQGMYF. CDR3 DNA: TGCAGTGCTAGCCCCGGACAGGGCATGTACTTC.

This clonotype appeared a few times. This chain uses TRBV6-5 with TRBJ2-1; 7 bases match TRBD2. This CDR3 is 16 amino acids long. V trimming: 4 bases; J trimming: 3 bases; junction bases outside the gene matches: 9. Looked up from germline, CDR1 is MNHEY and CDR2 is SVGAGI. The CDR3 DNA follows: TGTGCCAGCAGTTCCCCTGGGGGGGGTGGCTACAATGAGCAGTTCTTC. This sequence encodes CASSSPGGGGYNEQFF.

This clonotype was seen only a few times. The CDR3 bases are TGCGCCAGCATGACGAAAGAGACCCAGTACTTC. Translating it yields CASMTKETQYF. V and J are TRBV5-1 and TRBJ2-5, with D hard to call. V shed 6 bases and J shed 3 bases, with 6 bases lying between them. CDR3 length equals 11 residues. The germline V gene has CDR1 SGHRS and CDR2 YFSETQ.

J is TRBJ2-6 and V is TRBV20-1; 10 bases fit TRBD2. Germline V gene data show CDR1 as DFQATT and CDR2 as SNEGSKA (reference sequence). With 0 bases clipped from V and 0 bases from J, the junction kept 2 bases outside the gene matches. This CDR3 contains 17 residues. CDR3 DNA sequence: TGCAGTGCTAGAGATTCTAGCGGGAGCTCTGGGGCCAACGTCCTGACTTTC. As protein: CSARDSSGSSGANVLTF.

The chain joins TRBV7-2 to TRBJ1-6; D not resolved. The germline CDR1 and CDR2 sequences are SGHTA and FQGNSA. This CDR3 spans 13 amino acids. The ends were cut back, 1 base at V and 9 bases at J, with 7 bases in the middle. The CDR3 sequence: CASSLGGSSPLHF. CDR3 in DNA: TGTGCCAGCAGCTTAGGCGGCAGTTCACCCCTCCACTTT.

The chain is built from TRBV29-1 and TRBJ2-7, with TRBD1 matching over 10 bases. The junction had 5 bases not matched to a gene; V was cut back by 5 bases and J by 4 bases. Germline values: CDR1 SQVTM, CDR2 ANQGSEA. This CDR3 comprises 13 residues. This chain's CDR3 is CSVSLDRGYEQYF. The CDR3 nucleotides read TGCAGCGTTTCCCTGGACAGGGGGTACGAGCAGTACTTC.

The rearrangement links TRBV3-1 to TRBJ1-2, with D possibly TRBD1 on 5 matching bases. Trimming took 4 bases from V and 6 from J, leaving 12 bases between them. The CDR3 spans 13 residues. Germline-derived CDR1 and CDR2 are LGHDT and YNNKEL (reference sequence). CDR3 in DNA: TGTGCCAGCAGCCTCCAGGGTAGGGATGGCTACACCTTC. Amino acids: CASSLQGRDGYTF.

This clonotype was picked up a small number of times. The chain recombines TRBV7-8 with TRBJ1-4; no firm D call. Trimming removed 4 bases from V and 4 bases from J, with 7 bases in between. This CDR3 has 13 amino acids. Germline values: CDR1 SGHVS, CDR2 FQNEAQ. CDR3 nucleotides: TGTGCCAGCAGCTGGCTGCGTAATGAAAAACTGTTTTTT. It codes for CASSWLRNEKLFF.

This clonotype was found a few times. The J gene is TRBJ2-5, the V gene TRBV9, with D possibly being TRBD1 or TRBD2 (5 bases each). Germline-derived CDR1 and CDR2 are SGDLS and YYNGEE. The V gene lost 1 base and the J gene lost 0 bases, with 16 bases spanning the gap. The CDR3 sequence is 17 residues long. The CDR3 DNA is TGTGCCAGCAGCGTACTGGGGCGAAAGCGGAACCAAGAGACCCAGTACTTC. Its translation is CASSVLGRKRNQETQYF.

This clonotype was seen only once. The chain uses TRBV28 and TRBJ2-7; 10 bases match TRBD1. Trimming cost V 3 bases and J 6 bases; bases outside gene matches: 8. CDR3 length: 15 residues. CDR1 is MDHEN and CDR2 is SYDVKM in the germline V gene. DNA of the CDR3: TGTGCCAGCAGTTTCATACCGGGACAGGGGTTCGAGCAGTACTTC. It is translated as CASSFIPGQGFEQYF.

This clonotype was recorded a few times. The V call is TRBV7-6, the J call TRBJ2-5; possibly TRBD1 or TRBD2 for D (5 bases each). Trimming took off 5 bases at V and 5 bases at J, with 15 bases between the two ends. In germline, CDR1 is SGHVS, CDR2 FNYEAQ. The CDR3 is 14 residues long. The DNA for the CDR3 is TGTGCCAGCAGCCCGCCGGGACCTTTCGAGACCCAGTACTTC. Translated: CASSPPGPFETQYF.

V usage is TRBV5-6 and J usage is TRBJ2-1; D is undetermined. Trimming left V 0 bases short and J 10 bases short, with 8 bases between. CDR3 length: 12 amino acids. Germline CDR1 and CDR2: SGHDT and YYEEEE. In DNA, the CDR3 is TGTGCCAGCAGCTTGGCGGCTGAAGAGCAGTTCTTC. This translates into CASSLAAEEQFF.

The chain carries TRBV27 and TRBJ2-2; 8 positions agree with TRBD2. Germline V gives CDR1 MNHEY, CDR2 SMNVEV (reference sequence). The V and J ends lost 5 bases and 3 bases, in that order; junction bases with no gene match: 8. The CDR3 is 16 amino acids. As DNA, the CDR3 is TGTGCCAGCAGTCCCCGGATTAGCGGGGACACCGGGGAGCTGTTTTTT. This translates into CASSPRISGDTGELFF.

The CDR3: CSALGLAMGETQYF. The CDR3 DNA reads as TGCAGTGCGTTGGGACTAGCCATGGGGGAGACCCAGTACTTC. The rearrangement uses TRBV20-1 and TRBJ2-5, with 9 nucleotides matching TRBD2. This CDR3 comprises 14 residues. The germline CDR1 and CDR2 sequences are DFQATT and SNEGSKA (reference sequence). Losses at the gene ends were 6 bases for V and 5 bases for J; bases not matched to a gene: 10.

This chain connects TRBV20-1 to TRBJ2-1, with D uncertain. The CDR3 is made up of 14 amino acids. CDR1 DFQATT and CDR2 SNEGSKA come from the germline V gene (reference sequence). V lost 6 bases and J 0 bases, leaving 12 bases between the germline ends. The CDR3: CSASAVSSYNEQFF. CDR3 sequence (DNA): TGCAGTGCCAGCGCAGTGAGCTCCTACAATGAGCAGTTCTTC.

The rearrangement uses TRBV4-3 and TRBJ2-5, with TRBD2 identical over 15 bases. Germline values: CDR1 LGHNA, CDR2 YSLEER. Trimming took 1 base from V and 4 from J; bases not matched to a gene: 4. This CDR3 contains 17 residues. Here the CDR3 reads CASSQGAGLAGGETQYF. CDR3 coding DNA: TGCGCCAGCAGCCAAGGAGCGGGACTAGCGGGAGGAGAGACCCAGTACTTC.

This clonotype was seen a few times. V gene TRBV20-1 combines with J gene TRBJ2-5; the D gene is possibly TRBD2 (5 bases). This CDR3 region has 15 residues. Germline assignment: CDR1 DFQATT and CDR2 SNEGSKA (reference sequence). With 4 bases removed from V and 5 bases from J, the gap between germline ends came to 20 bases. Here the CDR3 reads CSAKLGGGGSETQYF. The CDR3 DNA reads as TGCAGTGCTAAACTAGGCGGAGGTGGTAGCGAGACCCAGTACTTC.

The CDR3 loop is CATQSVGSSSYEQYF. The CDR3 bases are TGTGCCACCCAGTCGGTCGGGTCAAGCTCCTACGAGCAGTACTTC. This chain links TRBV5-4 with TRBJ2-7; no clear D gene. V lost 9 bases and J 0 bases, leaving 19 bases between the germline ends. Germline lookup yields CDR1 SGHNT and CDR2 YYREEE (reference sequence). The CDR3 consists of 15 residues.

The rearrangement joins TRBV4-2 to TRBJ1-1; D is uncertain. Germline CDR1 and CDR2: LGHNA and YNFKEQ. V dropped 0 bases and J dropped 3 bases, with 8 bases sitting between them. The CDR3 is 14 residues long. For the CDR3, the DNA is TGTGCCAGCAGCCAAGACCCGCAGGACACTGAAGCTTTCTTT. This codes for CASSQDPQDTEAFF.

This clonotype showed up just a few times. The chain has TRBV7-9 and TRBJ1-1; D may be TRBD1 (6 bases). The CDR3 has 16 residues. Per germline, CDR1 SEHNR and CDR2 FQNEAQ (reference sequence). V shed 5 bases and J shed 5 bases, with 21 bases lying between them. CDR3 residues: CASSPRTSLGGTEAFF. The CDR3 nucleotides read TGTGCCAGCAGCCCGCGGACATCACTAGGGGGGACTGAAGCTTTCTTT.

This clonotype showed up just a few times. V gene TRBV11-2 combines with J gene TRBJ2-2; D unresolved. Germline CDR1 reads SGHAT; CDR2 reads FQNNGV. Trimming pared 2 bases from V and 2 bases from J, leaving 18 bases between. The CDR3 covers 18 residues. The CDR3 sequence: CASSLKPPLPANTGELFF. The CDR3 nucleotides read TGTGCCAGCAGCTTAAAGCCCCCCCTTCCTGCCAACACCGGGGAGCTGTTTTTT. Variable domain in full (rest from reference TRBV11-2 and TRBJ2-2): EAGVAQSPRYKIIEKRQSVAFWCNPISGHATLYWYQQILGQGPKLLIQFQNNGVVDDSQLPKDRFSAERLKGVDSTLKIQPAKLEDSAVYLCASSLKPPLPANTGELFFGEGSRLTVL.

The chain carries TRBV5-1 and TRBJ2-2; D might be TRBD2 (6 bases). CDR3 length equals 16 residues. Trimming took 3 bases from V and 4 from J, leaving 16 bases between them. The germline gives CDR1 SGHRS, CDR2 YFSETQ. This CDR3 is CASSSGVAAFTGELFF. In nucleotides, the CDR3 is TGCGCCAGCAGCTCGGGAGTCGCGGCTTTCACCGGGGAGCTGTTTTTT. The whole variable domain, remainder taken from reference TRBV5-1 and TRBJ2-2, is KAGVTQTPRYLIKTRGQQVTLSCSPISGHRSVSWYQQTPGQGLQFLFEYFSETQRNKGNFPGRFSGRQFSNSRSEMNVSTLELGDSALYLCASSSGVAAFTGELFFGEGSRLTVL.